This section outlines one TCR beta chain sequence together with its context. Germline-derived CDR1 and CDR2 are LGHDT and YNNKEL (reference sequence). The length of the CDR3 is 16 residues. Germline trimming cut 3 bases from V and 3 bases from J; bases unmatched to any gene: 10. Fresh peripheral blood, around 10 ml, was the PBMC source. This sample stems from a study of Graves' ophthalmopathy and Graves' hyperthyroidism. Study-wide context: The blood sample was drawn at first diagnosis and before any treatment.

RNA transcripts provided the template for amplifying TCR beta CDR3 regions. First-round RT-PCR used HTBI primers; second-round multiplex PCR followed. A single record per CDR3 protein comes from TCRdb applying MiXCR to the multiplex PCR reads. The profile shows about 500,000 distinct CDR3 sequences, about an eighth of them singletons. This TCR was sampled from a woman in her twenties or thirties with Graves' ophthalmopathy. V is TRBV3-1 and J is TRBJ1-2; 7 nucleotides agree with TRBD1. Input material: blood. CDR3 sequence (DNA): TGTGCCAGCAGCCATTCTGACAGGGACTCTGACTATGGCTACACCTTC. Protein sequence: CASSHSDRDSDYGYTF. The full variable domain, rest sourced from reference TRBV3-1 and TRBJ1-2, is DTAVSQTPKYLVTQMGNDKSIKCEQNLGHDTMYWYKQDSKKFLKIMFSYNNKELIINETVPNRFSPKSPDKAHLNLHINSLELGDSAVYFCASSHSDRDSDYGYTFGSGTRLTVV.